This T cell receptor (beta chain) is drawn from a study of blood T cell repertoires in COVID-19. Recruitment covered 20 to 25 US areas and drew participants whose ages spanned roughly 18 to 90 years. The V gene's germline CDR1 is LNHDA and CDR2 SQIVND (reference sequence). This CDR3 spans 13 amino acids. V gave up 7 bases and J gave up 4 bases, with 13 bases separating them. The assay was immunoSEQ multiplex PCR, and TCRdb's table has in-frame clones only and misses some. Of some 150,000 clones listed, 70% to 90% were seen once; the top ten hold 3.5% to 5%. The chain recombines TRBV19 with TRBJ1-1, with a weak D call TRBD1 (5 bases). This TCR derives from a woman aged 45-60 years who had recovered from COVID-19. Sequenced input: PBMCs or T cells enriched from blood (not recorded which). The CDR3 DNA follows: TGTGCCAGTATGAGGAGACAGCCCACTGAAGCTTTCTTT. This encodes CASMRRQPTEAFF.